This T cell receptor beta chain stems from a study of T cells expressing NK-cell markers (dated by TCRdb to the early 2020s). About the study as a whole: In sorted CD3+CD56+NKG2C+, CD3+CD56+NKG2C- and CD3+CD56-NKG2C+ T-cell subsets from about 8 donors, TCR beta-chain repertoires were profiled. The eight sequenced donors were randomly selected healthy volunteers, three men and five women. The libraries were sequenced on Illumina HiSeq 2000/2500, MiSeq or NextSeq, producing 2 x 150 bp reads. Of the eight sequenced donors, seven were found to be HCMV-seropositive and one was found to be HCMV-seronegative.

The CDR3 has 14 amino acids, counting the end cysteine and phenylalanine. The DNA is not on file. Reading the germline V gene gives CDR1 SNHLY and CDR2 FYNNEI. Sequencing relied on an Illumina HiSeq 2000. 5'RACE template switching, by which a universal primer site and unique molecular identifiers were added, was used to make TCR beta cDNA libraries. cDNA synthesis was primed from the TCR beta constant segment and was followed by two successive PCR amplification steps. In the original analysis: MIGEC was used to demultiplex reads and group reads by UMI, and MiTCR was used to assemble and quantify clonotypes. Only TCR cDNA sequences supported by at least two reads were kept to exclude erroneous sequences. The tcR package was used for downstream repertoire analysis, and clonotypes were matched across fractions by CDR3 nucleotide sequence plus V segment. Antigen specificity was annotated against VDJdb with VDJmatch, allowing one amino acid substitution in CDR3. Each CDR3 protein sequence appears as one entry after TCRdb reprocessed the reads, and no DNA is included. The authors' filters were not applied to this entry. The sample table holds about 160,000 distinct CDR3 sequences. Roughly 18% of the sample is held by the ten biggest clonotypes.

HCMV serostatus was determined by detecting HCMV-specific IgG in serum with a commercial ELISA kit. Peripheral blood mononuclear cells were isolated from blood by Ficoll density gradient centrifugation. Study-wide findings and limitations: It remained unclear whether the expanded NKG2C-expressing T cell clones were specific for HCMV antigens. For five or six donors, the dominant CD3+CD56+NKG2C+ clonotypes were among the top 10 CD8+ clonotypes and accounted for 1.0-7.0% of CD8+ T cells. Those dominant clonotypes were again the most abundant among CD3+CD56-NKG2C+ cells in a few donors, at roughly 25-65%.

As regards this clonotype: This clone's antigen is unknown.

The specimen sequenced was blood T cells: a sorted CD56 or NKG2C T cell subset, CD4+ or CD8+ T cells, or bulk PBMC T cells (not recorded which). The receptor was isolated from a woman aged 18 to 75 in good health. The chain is made from TRBV2 and TRBJ2-3; the D gene TCRdb calls, TRBD2, cannot be checked with no DNA. The CDR3 in this case is CASSVGGGPDTQYF.